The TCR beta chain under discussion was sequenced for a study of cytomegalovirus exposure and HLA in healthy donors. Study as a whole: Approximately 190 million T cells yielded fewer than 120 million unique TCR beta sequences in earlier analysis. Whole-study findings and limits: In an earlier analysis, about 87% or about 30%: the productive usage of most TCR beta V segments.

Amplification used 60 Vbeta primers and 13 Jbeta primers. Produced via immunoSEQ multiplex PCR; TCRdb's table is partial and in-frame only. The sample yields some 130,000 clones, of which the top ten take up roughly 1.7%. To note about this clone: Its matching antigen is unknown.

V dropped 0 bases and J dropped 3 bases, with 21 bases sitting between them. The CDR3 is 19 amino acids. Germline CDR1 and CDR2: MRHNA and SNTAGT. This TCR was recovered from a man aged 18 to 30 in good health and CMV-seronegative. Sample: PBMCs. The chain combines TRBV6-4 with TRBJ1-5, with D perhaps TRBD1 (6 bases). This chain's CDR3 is CASSDSKSPDQGINQPQHF. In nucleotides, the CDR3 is TGTGCCAGCAGTGACTCGAAGTCCCCGGACCAGGGGATCAATCAGCCCCAGCATTTT.